The 5 T cell receptor beta chains given below trace back to one sample, sequenced in a study of PD-L1 blockade in urothelial cancer. Using immunoSEQ multiplex PCR, the repertoire was profiled, and TCRdb retains in-frame clones only, with some absent. The repertoire holds tens of thousands of clones, with around 90% as singletons. Sequencing was performed on PBMCs, taken around atezolizumab (anti-PD-L1) treatment. The receptors stem from a man in his fifties or sixties with urothelial cancer.

The chain carries TRBV23-1 and TRBJ1-3; possible D gene TRBD1, 5 bases. TRBV23-1 is filed as an ORF, its function uncertain. This CDR3 spans 15 amino acids. Written as DNA, the CDR3 is TGCGCACTCTCGGCAGGGTCCTTCTCTGGAAACACCATATATTTT. Translated, it gives CALSAGSFSGNTIYF.

The sample holds one count of this clone. The CDR3 DNA reads as TGTGCCATCAGCGACAGCGGGGACACCCGCACAGATACGCAGTATTTT. Translated, it gives CAISDSGDTRTDTQYF. This chain uses TRBV10-3 with TRBJ2-3; tentative D call: TRBD2 (7 bases). V was cut by 6 bases and J by 1 base, with 17 bases left in between. CDR1 and CDR2 (germline): ENHRY, SYGVKD. This CDR3 spans 16 amino acids.

The genes are TRBV30 and TRBJ2-7, with 10 bases fitting TRBD1. The V segment lost 5 bases and the J segment 6 bases; nucleotides outside the gene matches: 7. The CDR3 is made up of 13 amino acids. The V gene's germline CDR1 is GTSNPN and CDR2 SVGIG (reference sequence). The CDR3 DNA reads as TGTGCCTGGGACAGGGGGCTTCTTTTCGAGCAGTACTTC. It specifies CAWDRGLLFEQYF.

The rearrangement uses TRBV29-1 and TRBJ2-1; 10 bases are a match to TRBD1. This CDR3 contains 15 residues. The germline CDR1 and CDR2 sequences are SQVTM and ANQGSEA. V was clipped by 6 bases and J by 9 bases; unmatched bases: 14. CDR3 sequence: CSVTTGTGVVAEQFF. The CDR3 DNA reads TGCAGCGTCACTACCGGGACAGGGGTCGTGGCTGAGCAGTTCTTC.

The chain combines TRBV2 with TRBJ1-1; D may be TRBD1 (5 bases). Germline lookup yields CDR1 SNHLY and CDR2 FYNNEI. Trimming shortened V by 7 bases and J by 1 base, and 16 bases separated the two germline ends. The CDR3 contains 15 residues. The CDR3, as DNA: TGTGCCAGCAAGAGTAGGGGTGGTACGAACACTGAAGCTTTCTTT. As protein: CASKSRGGTNTEAFF.